The 5 T cell receptor beta chains presented below share a single source sample, sequenced in a study of graft-versus-host responses after intestinal transplantation. Measured with immunoSEQ multiplex PCR; TCRdb has only the in-frame clones, and not every one. The repertoire consists of about 10,000 clones, with 90% to 95% occurring once and the leading ten covering around 16%. The sequencing used bone marrow, collected 500 to 550 days after intestinal transplantation. Receptors originate from a human patient who received an intestinal transplant, so some T cells may come from the graft donor.

The chain carries TRBV27 and TRBJ2-6; D call uncertain. From germline, CDR1 is MNHEY and CDR2 SMNVEV (reference sequence). Trimming took 5 bases from V and 0 from J, leaving 11 bases between them. The CDR3 loop spans 16 amino acids. CDR3 amino acids: CASSPPRFSGANVLTF. For the CDR3, the DNA is TGTGCCAGCAGTCCTCCTCGATTCTCTGGGGCCAACGTCCTGACTTTC.

This chain joins TRBV6-6 and TRBJ2-7, with D possibly being TRBD2 (6 bases). Trimming removed 2 bases from V and 2 bases from J, with 10 bases in between. This CDR3 is 14 amino acids long. Germline loops: CDR1 MNHNY, CDR2 SVGAGI (reference sequence). This CDR3 reads CASSYGRTAYEQYF. The CDR3 bases are TGTGCCAGCAGTTACGGGAGGACCGCCTACGAGCAGTACTTC.

The chain is built from TRBV5-6 and TRBJ2-7, with D possibly TRBD1 on 6 matching bases. CDR1 is SGHDT and CDR2 is YYEEEE in the germline V gene. Trimming pared 0 bases from V and 4 bases from J, leaving 11 bases between. The CDR3 sequence is 14 residues long. CDR3 sequence reads: CASSLGGGFYEQYF. CDR3 nucleotide sequence: TGTGCCAGCAGCTTGGGTGGGGGCTTTTACGAGCAGTACTTC.

Worth noting for this clone: An end of the junction differs from the germline gene, which may be a read error. The chain has TRBV28 and TRBJ2-7; 10 nucleotides line up with TRBD2. This CDR3 region has 13 residues. The germline V gene has CDR1 MDHEN and CDR2 SYDVKM. The chain's CDR3 is CASILAGGYEQYF. CDR3 sequence (DNA): TGTGCCAGCATTTTAGCGGGGGGCTACGAGCAGTACTTC.

The rearrangement links TRBV6-5 to TRBJ2-1, with D possibly TRBD2 on 6 matching bases. From germline, CDR1 is MNHEY and CDR2 SVGAGI. This CDR3 is 12 amino acids long. V was shortened by 0 bases and J by 13 bases, with 10 bases between the two germline ends. The CDR3: CASSYSRDFQFF. The CDR3 nucleotides read TGTGCCAGCAGTTACTCGCGGGACTTCCAGTTCTTC.